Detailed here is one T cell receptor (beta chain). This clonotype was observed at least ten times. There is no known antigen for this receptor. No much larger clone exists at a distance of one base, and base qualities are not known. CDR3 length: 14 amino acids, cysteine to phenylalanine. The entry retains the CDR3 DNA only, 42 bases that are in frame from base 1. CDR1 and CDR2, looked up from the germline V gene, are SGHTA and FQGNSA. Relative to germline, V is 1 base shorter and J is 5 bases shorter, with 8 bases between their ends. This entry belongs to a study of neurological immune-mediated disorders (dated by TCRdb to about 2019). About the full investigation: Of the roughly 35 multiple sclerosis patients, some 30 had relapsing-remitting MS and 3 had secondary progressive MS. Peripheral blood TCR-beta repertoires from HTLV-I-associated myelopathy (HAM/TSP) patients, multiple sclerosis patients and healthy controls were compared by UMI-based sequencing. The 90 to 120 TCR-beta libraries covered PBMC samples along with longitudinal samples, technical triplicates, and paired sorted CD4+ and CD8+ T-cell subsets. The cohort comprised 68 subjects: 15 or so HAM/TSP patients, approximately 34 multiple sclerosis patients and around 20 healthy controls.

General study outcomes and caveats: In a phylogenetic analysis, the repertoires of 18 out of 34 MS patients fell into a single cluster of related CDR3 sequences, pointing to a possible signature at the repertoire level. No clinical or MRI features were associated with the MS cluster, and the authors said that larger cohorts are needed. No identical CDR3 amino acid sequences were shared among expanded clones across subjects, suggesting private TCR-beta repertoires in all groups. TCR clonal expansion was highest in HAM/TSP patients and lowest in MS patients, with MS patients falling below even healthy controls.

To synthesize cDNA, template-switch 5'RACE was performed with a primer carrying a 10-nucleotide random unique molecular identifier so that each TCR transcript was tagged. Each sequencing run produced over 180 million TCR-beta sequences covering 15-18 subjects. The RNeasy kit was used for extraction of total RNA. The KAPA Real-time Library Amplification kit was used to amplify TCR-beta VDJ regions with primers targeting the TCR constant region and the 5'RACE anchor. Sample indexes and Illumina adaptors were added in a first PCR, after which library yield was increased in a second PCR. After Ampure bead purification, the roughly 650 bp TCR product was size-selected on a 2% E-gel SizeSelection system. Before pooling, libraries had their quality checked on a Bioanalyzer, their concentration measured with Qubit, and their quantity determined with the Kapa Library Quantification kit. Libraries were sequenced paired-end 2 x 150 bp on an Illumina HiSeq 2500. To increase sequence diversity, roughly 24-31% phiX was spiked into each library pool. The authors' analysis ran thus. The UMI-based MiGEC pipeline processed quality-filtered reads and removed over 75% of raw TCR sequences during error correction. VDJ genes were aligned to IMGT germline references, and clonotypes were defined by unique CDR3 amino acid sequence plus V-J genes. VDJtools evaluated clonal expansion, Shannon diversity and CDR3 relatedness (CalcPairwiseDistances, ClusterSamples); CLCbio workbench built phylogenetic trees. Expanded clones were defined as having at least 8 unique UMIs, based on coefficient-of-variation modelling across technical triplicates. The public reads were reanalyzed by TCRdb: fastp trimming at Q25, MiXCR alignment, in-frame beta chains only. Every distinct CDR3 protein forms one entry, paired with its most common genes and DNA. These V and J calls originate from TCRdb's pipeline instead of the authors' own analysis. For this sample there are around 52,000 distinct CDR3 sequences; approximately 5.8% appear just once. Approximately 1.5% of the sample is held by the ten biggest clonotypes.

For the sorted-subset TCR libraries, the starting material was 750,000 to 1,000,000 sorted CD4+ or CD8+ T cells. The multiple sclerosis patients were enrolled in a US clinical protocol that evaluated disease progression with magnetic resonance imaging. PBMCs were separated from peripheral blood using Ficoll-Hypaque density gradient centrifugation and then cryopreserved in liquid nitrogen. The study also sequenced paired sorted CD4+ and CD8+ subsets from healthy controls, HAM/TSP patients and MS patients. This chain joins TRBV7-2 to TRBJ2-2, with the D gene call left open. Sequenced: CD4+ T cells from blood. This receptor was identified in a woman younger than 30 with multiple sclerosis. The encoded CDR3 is CASSLDPVTGELFF. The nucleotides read TGTGCCAGCAGCTTAGACCCGGTAACCGGGGAGCTGTTTTTT.